This T cell receptor (beta chain) was identified during a study of blood T cell repertoires in COVID-19 (TCRdb year 2020). Background on the whole study: Samples from collaborators originated in the United States, Italy and Spain and spanned both the acute and convalescent phases of COVID-19. The prospective study material was composed of cDNA or gDNA derived from T cells, B-cell-depleted T cells, or PBMCs. Subjects who had been exposed to COVID-19, were actively infected with it, or had recovered from it provided the deeply sampled blood TCRbeta repertoires that made up the dataset. The repertoires were released in a freely available public database meant as a resource for research on the immune response to SARS-CoV-2. The samples were drawn from two sources: the first 160 participants of the ongoing ImmuneRACE study, and 1,254 subjects contributed by 6 global collaborators. Nearly every sample came with metadata listing a de-identified subject ID, COVID-19 status, age in years and sex. Where HLA class I and class II types were available, the types were taken from metadata supplied by the sample provider, not from assay-based typing. Results and caveats for the whole study, not just this receptor: The amount of clinical and demographic metadata varied by source and participant and was provided uncurated.

Details on this clone: Its antigen is not yet known. No much larger clone exists at a distance of one base, and base qualities are not known.

The CDR3 runs 14 residues from the cysteine to the phenylalanine. The CDR3 DNA has 42 bases and is translated from base 1. Based on the germline V gene, the CDR1 and CDR2 sequences are SGHTA and FQGNSA. V is reduced by 5 bases and J by 2 bases, leaving a spacing of 12 bases between them. TCRbeta CDR3 regions were amplified from genomic DNA by means of the immunoSEQ Assay, a bias-controlled multiplex PCR. As for the authors' bioinformatics: The number of nucleated cells in each sample was estimated from the amplification of reference gene primers within the assay. To quantify the absolute abundance of each unique TCRbeta CDR3 rearrangement, sequence reads were collapsed and filtered. Productive Simpson clonality was computed per sample as the square root of Simpson's diversity index over productive rearrangements. TCRdb stores this immuneACCESS table with in-frame sequences only. Part of the clones is absent; in the studies checked, under half of the shortfall reflects unresolved V genes, and no reason is known for the rest. From that table come the V and J calls and clone size; the DNA was used to work out D and trimming. For this sample there are under 200,000 clones; over 80% appear just once. The ten largest clones represent around 8.9% of the sample.

In Seattle, one collaborating source enrolled patients while the infection was active and tracked those patients longitudinally over the course of disease. Whole blood was collected in K2EDTA tubes by collaborating institutions according to the institutions' own protocols. For TCRbeta analysis, collaborators shipped samples in one of three forms: frozen whole blood, isolated PBMCs, or DNA extracted from either of those sample types. The clonotype comes from a woman at least 80 years old with COVID-19, enrolled during active disease. Recombination joined TRBV7-2 with TRBJ1-2; no D gene can be assigned with confidence. The sequencing input was peripheral blood. The sequenced DNA is TGTGCCAGCAGCCCCCTGGCACAGAACTATGGCTACACCTTC. Its product reads: CASSPLAQNYGYTF.